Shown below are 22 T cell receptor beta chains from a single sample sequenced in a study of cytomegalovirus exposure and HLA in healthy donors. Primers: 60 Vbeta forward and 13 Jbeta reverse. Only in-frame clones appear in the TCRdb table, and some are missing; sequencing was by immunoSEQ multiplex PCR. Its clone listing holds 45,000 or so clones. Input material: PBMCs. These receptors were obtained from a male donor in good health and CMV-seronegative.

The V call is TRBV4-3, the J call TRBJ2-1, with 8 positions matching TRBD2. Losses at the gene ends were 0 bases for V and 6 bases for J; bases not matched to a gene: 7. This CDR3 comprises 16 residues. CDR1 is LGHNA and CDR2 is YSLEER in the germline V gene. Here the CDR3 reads CASSQDRGGGSNEQFF. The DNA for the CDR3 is TGCGCCAGCAGCCAAGATCGGGGGGGAGGGTCCAATGAGCAGTTCTTC.

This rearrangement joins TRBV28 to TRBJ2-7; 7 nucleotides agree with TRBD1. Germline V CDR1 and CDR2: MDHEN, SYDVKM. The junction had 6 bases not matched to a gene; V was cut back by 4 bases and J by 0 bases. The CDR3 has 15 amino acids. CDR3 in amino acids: CASSSPQGSSYEQYF. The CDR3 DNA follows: TGTGCCAGCAGTTCCCCACAGGGGAGCTCCTACGAGCAGTACTTC.

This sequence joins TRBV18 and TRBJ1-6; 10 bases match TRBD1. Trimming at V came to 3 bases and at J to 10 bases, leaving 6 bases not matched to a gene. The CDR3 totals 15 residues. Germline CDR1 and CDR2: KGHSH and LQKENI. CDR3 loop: CASSPRQGADSPLHF. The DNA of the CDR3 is TGTGCCAGCTCACCTCGACAGGGGGCAGACTCACCCCTCCACTTT.

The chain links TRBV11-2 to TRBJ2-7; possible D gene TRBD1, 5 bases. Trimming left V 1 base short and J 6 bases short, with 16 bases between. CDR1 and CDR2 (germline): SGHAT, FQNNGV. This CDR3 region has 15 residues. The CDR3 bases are TGTGCCAGCAGCTTAGGTCGCGGTGGGCAGGGCGAGCAGTACTTC. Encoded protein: CASSLGRGGQGEQYF.

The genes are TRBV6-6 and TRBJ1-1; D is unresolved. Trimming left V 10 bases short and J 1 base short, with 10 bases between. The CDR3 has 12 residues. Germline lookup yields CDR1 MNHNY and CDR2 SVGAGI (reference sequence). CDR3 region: CATMGGNTEAFF. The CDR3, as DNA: TGTGCCACCATGGGAGGGAACACTGAAGCTTTCTTT.

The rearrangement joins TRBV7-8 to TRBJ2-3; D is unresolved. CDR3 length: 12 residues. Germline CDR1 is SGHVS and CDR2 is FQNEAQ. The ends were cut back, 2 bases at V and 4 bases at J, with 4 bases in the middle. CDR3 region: CASSLLADTQYF. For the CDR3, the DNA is TGTGCCAGCAGCTTACTTGCAGATACGCAGTATTTT.

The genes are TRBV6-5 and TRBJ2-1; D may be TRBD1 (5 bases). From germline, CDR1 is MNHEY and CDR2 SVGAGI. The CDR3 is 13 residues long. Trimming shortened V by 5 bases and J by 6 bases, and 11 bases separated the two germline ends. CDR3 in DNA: TGTGCCAGCAGTACAGGACCGGGCAATGAGCAGTTCTTC. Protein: CASSTGPGNEQFF.

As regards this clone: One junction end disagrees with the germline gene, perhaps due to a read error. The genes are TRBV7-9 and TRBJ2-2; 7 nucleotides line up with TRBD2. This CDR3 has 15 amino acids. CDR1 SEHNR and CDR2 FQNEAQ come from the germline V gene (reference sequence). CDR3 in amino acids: CASSVSGAYTAELFF. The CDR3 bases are TGTGCCAGCAGCGTAAGCGGGGCCTACACCGCGGAGCTGTTTTTT.

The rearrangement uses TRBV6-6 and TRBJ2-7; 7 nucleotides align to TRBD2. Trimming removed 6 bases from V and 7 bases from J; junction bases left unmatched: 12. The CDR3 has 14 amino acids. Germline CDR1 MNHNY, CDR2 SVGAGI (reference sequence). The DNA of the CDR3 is TGTGCCAGCAGCCGGACTAGGGTGATCTTGGAGCAGTACTTC. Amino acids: CASSRTRVILEQYF.

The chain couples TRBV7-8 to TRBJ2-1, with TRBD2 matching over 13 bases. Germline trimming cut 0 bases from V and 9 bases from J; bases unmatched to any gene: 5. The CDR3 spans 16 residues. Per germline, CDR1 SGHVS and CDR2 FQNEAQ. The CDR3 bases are TGTGCCAGCAGCTTAGCCGGGACTAGCGGGACTGTTGAGCAGTTCTTC. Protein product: CASSLAGTSGTVEQFF.

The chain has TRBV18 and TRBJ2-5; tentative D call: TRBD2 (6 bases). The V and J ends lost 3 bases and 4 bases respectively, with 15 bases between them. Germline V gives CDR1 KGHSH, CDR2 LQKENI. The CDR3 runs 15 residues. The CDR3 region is CASSPPAGRGETQYF. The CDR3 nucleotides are TGTGCCAGCTCACCCCCGGCGGGAAGGGGAGAGACCCAGTACTTC.

As DNA, the CDR3 is TGTGCCAGCGCACGGGAAACAGGGGGCAAGTTCTTC. Translating gives CASARETGGKFF. The genes are TRBV9 and TRBJ2-1, with 9 bases lining up with TRBD1. V was clipped by 7 bases and J by 14 bases; unmatched bases: 10. The CDR3 has 12 amino acids. CDR1 and CDR2 (germline): SGDLS, YYNGEE.

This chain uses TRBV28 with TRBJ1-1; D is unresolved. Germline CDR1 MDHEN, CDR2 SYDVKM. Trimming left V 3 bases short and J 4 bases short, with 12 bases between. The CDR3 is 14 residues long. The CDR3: CASSFGRRATEAFF. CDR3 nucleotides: TGTGCCAGCAGTTTTGGTCGGCGGGCCACTGAAGCTTTCTTT.

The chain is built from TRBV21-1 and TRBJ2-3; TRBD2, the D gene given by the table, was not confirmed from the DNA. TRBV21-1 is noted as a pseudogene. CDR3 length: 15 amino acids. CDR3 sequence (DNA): TGTGCCAGCAGGAAGCAGGAGGATGGTCCAGATACGCAGTATTTT. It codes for CASRKQEDGPDTQYF.

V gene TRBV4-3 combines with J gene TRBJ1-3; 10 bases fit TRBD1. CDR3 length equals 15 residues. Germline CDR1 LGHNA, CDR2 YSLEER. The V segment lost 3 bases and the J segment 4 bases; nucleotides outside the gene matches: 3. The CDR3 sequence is CASSHGTGDGNTIYF. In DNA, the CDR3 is TGCGCCAGCAGCCATGGGACAGGGGACGGAAACACCATATATTTT.

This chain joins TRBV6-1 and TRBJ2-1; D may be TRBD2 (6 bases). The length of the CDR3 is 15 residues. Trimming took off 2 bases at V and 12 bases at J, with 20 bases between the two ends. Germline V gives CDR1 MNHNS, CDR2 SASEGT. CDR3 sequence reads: CASSEMAGPTMRQFF. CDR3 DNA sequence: TGTGCCAGCAGTGAAATGGCGGGGCCGACAATGAGGCAGTTCTTC.

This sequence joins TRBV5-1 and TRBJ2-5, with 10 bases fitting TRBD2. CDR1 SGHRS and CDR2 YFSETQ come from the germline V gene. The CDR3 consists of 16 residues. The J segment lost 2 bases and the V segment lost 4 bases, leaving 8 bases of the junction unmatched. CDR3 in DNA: TGCGCCAGCAGCACTCCCGGGACTAGCGTTCAAGAGACCCAGTACTTC. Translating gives CASSTPGTSVQETQYF.

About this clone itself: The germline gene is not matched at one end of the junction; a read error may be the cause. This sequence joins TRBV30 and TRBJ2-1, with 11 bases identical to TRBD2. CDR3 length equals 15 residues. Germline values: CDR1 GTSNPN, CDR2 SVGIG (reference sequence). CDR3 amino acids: CAGSAISGRASEQFF. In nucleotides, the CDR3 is TGTGCCGGGAGCGCGATTAGCGGGAGGGCCTCGGAGCAGTTCTTC. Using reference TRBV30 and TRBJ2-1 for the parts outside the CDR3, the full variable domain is SQTIHQWPATLVQPVGSPLSLECTVEGTSNPNLYWYRQAAGRGLQLLFYSVGIGQISSEVPQNLSASRPQDRQFILSSKKLLLSDSGFYLCAGSAISGRASEQFFGPGTRLTVL.

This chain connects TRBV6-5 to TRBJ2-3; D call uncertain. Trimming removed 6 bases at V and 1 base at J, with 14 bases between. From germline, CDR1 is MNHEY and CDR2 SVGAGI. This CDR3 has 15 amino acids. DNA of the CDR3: TGTGCCAGCAGACCCTCATTCACGGGCACAGATACGCAGTATTTT. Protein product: CASRPSFTGTDTQYF.

The CDR3 DNA sequence: TGTGCCAGCAGTGAGGGGCTCTTATTAGCGGCTACAAACACCGGGGAGCTGTTTTTT. Translation: CASSEGLLLAATNTGELFF. The chain carries TRBV6-1 and TRBJ2-2, with D possibly being TRBD2 (6 bases). The CDR3 covers 19 residues. Per germline, CDR1 MNHNS and CDR2 SASEGT. V lost 3 bases and J lost 2, with 22 bases in between.

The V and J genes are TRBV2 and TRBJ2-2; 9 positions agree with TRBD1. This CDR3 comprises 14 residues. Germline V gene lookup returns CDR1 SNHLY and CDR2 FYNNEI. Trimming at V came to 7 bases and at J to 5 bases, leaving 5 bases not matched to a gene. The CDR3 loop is CASNRGLGTGELFF. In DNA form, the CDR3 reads TGTGCCAGCAACAGGGGGCTGGGAACCGGGGAGCTGTTTTTT.

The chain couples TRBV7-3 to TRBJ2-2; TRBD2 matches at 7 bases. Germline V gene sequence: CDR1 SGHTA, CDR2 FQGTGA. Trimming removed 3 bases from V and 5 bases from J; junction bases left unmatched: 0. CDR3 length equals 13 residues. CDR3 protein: CASSFGGTGELFF. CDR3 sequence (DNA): TGTGCCAGCAGCTTCGGGGGGACCGGGGAGCTGTTTTTT.